Each of the 32 T cell receptor beta chains below was sequenced from the same sample in a study of tissue T cells after allogeneic stem cell transplantation. Sequencing was performed with immunoSEQ multiplex PCR; in TCRdb, only in-frame clones are kept and a portion is missing. Here the sample spans about 20,000 clones, about 70% being singletons. Sequencing was done on a sample of spleen. These receptors were obtained from a female BALB/c mouse in good health. MHC haplotype: H2-d.

This clone was recorded only once. Mouse gene names apply. The read gets to within 1 residue of the CDR3 end, and the germline J gene fills in the rest. V usage is TRBV13-1 and J usage is TRBJ2-5; TRBD1 matches at 8 bases. V gave up 5 bases and J gave up 3 bases; unmatched junction bases: 5. The germline V gene has CDR1 NSHNY and CDR2 SYGAGN. The length of the CDR3 is 14 residues. The CDR3 reads CASSRTGRQDTQYF. Partial CDR3 DNA: TGTGCCAGCAGCAGGACAGGGAGGCAAGACACCCAGTAC.

About this clone: Germline and genes: mouse. From the germline J gene comes the end of the CDR3, since the read stops 1 residue before it. The chain links TRBV19 to TRBJ2-5; 10 positions match TRBD1. CDR3 length equals 14 residues. Germline assignment: CDR1 FNHDT and CDR2 SITEND (reference sequence). With 4 bases clipped from V and 2 bases from J, the junction kept 1 base outside the gene matches. The DNA read from the CDR3 is TGTGCCAGCAGTCGACAGGGGGCCCAAGACACCCAGTAC. Translation: CASSRQGAQDTQY. From start to end, the CDR3 is CASSRQGAQDTQYF.

Comment on this clone: Gene names and germline refer to mouse. From the germline J gene comes the end of the CDR3, since the read stops 1 residue before it. This same CDR3 is encoded by further DNA sequences in the sample. The gene calls are TRBV19 and TRBJ2-4, with 7 bases lining up with TRBD2. The trim removed 2 bases at V and 0 bases at J, leaving 0 bases unmatched. The V gene's germline CDR1 is FNHDT and CDR2 SITEND (reference sequence). This CDR3 has 14 residues. The CDR3 reads CASSMGGSQNTLYF. The sequenced CDR3 bases are TGTGCCAGCAGTATGGGGGGGAGTCAAAACACCTTGTAC.

With respect to this clone: These gene names are mouse names. The CDR3 end is not reached by the read, which stops 1 residue before it; the germline J gene fills it in. This chain links TRBV2 with TRBJ2-1; 7 bases align to TRBD1. CDR1 and CDR2 from the germline V gene are LGHNA and YSYQKL. This CDR3 region has 15 residues. The trim removed 3 bases at V and 0 bases at J, leaving 2 bases unmatched. This CDR3 is CASSQRDSNYAEQFF. Partial CDR3 DNA: TGTGCCAGCAGCCAGAGGGACAGTAACTATGCTGAGCAGTTC.

Concerning this clone: Genes here carry mouse names. The read stops 1 residue short of the end of the CDR3; the missing end is completed from the germline J gene. The chain recombines TRBV13-2 with TRBJ1-3, with D unclear. V was clipped by 0 bases and J by 1 base, with 8 bases between them. CDR3 length: 15 residues. The germline V gene encodes CDR1 NNHNN and CDR2 SYGAGS (reference sequence). CDR3 residues: CASGDVGGSGNTLYF. Incomplete CDR3 DNA: TGTGCCAGCGGTGATGTTGGAGGGTCTGGAAATACGCTCTAT.

This clone was detected only a few times. Gene names denote mouse genes. The sequence runs out 1 residue before the end of the CDR3; the remainder is reconstructed from the germline J gene. The rearrangement links TRBV24 to TRBJ2-7, with 8 bases that match TRBD2. Germline CDR1 reads KGHTA; CDR2 reads FRNEEI. The CDR3 loop spans 13 amino acids. Germline trimming cut 1 base from V and 4 bases from J; bases unmatched to any gene: 0. The CDR3 DNA, read in part, is TGTGCCAGCAGTCTGTTGGGGGGGTATGAACAGTAC. This codes for CASSLLGGYEQY. Given in full, the CDR3 is CASSLLGGYEQYF.

This clone has just a few counts. Gene names follow the mouse nomenclature. The sequenced CDR3 bases are TGTGGTGCTAGGGATCGACAGTATGAACAGTAC. Protein sequence: CGARDRQYEQY. The CDR3 reads in full as CGARDRQYEQYF. The chain couples TRBV20 to TRBJ2-7; tentative D call: TRBD1 (5 bases). Read data end 1 residue before the CDR3 end; the end is taken from the germline J gene. Per germline, CDR1 GFQATS and CDR2 STVNSAI. The germline V and J ends were trimmed by 0 bases and 4 bases, with 7 bases remaining between them. CDR3 length: 12 residues.

Details on this clone: Gene names refer to mouse genes. The read ends 1 residue before the CDR3 terminus; that terminus is restored from the germline J gene. The rearrangement joins TRBV13-1 to TRBJ2-4; 9 nucleotides line up with TRBD2. The length of the CDR3 is 16 residues. Germline trimming cut 0 bases from V and 0 bases from J; bases unmatched to any gene: 2. CDR1 and CDR2 from the germline V gene are NSHNY and SYGAGN. The sequenced CDR3 bases are TGTGCCAGCAGTGATGTCTGGGGGGGTAGTCAAAACACCTTGTAC. It translates to CASSDVWGGSQNTLY. The full CDR3 sequence reads CASSDVWGGSQNTLYF.

This clone was counted a single time. Each gene name is a mouse one. The sequence runs out 1 residue before the end of the CDR3; the remainder is reconstructed from the germline J gene. The V gene is TRBV13-1, the J gene TRBJ1-3, with D uncertain. The germline gives CDR1 NSHNY, CDR2 SYGAGN. This CDR3 region has 14 residues. Trimming removed 2 bases at V and 3 bases at J, with 9 bases between. CDR3 DNA, as far as it was read: TGTGCCAGCAGTGAGTCGATGGGTGGAAATACGCTCTAT. Translating it yields CASSESMGGNTLY. The whole CDR3 reads CASSESMGGNTLYF.

Turning to this clone: The listed genes are named as in mouse. The sequenced fragment ends 1 residue before the CDR3 boundary, so the rest is inferred from the germline J gene. This chain joins TRBV31 and TRBJ2-5; D gene unclear. The length of the CDR3 is 12 residues. Germline-derived CDR1 and CDR2 are GKSSPN and SITVG. Trimming removed 2 bases at V and 6 bases at J, with 9 bases between. The CDR3 loop reads CAWSNKIDTQYF. Partial CDR3 DNA: TGTGCCTGGAGTAACAAAATCGACACCCAGTAC.

Concerning this clone itself: These gene names are mouse names. The read stops 1 residue short of the end of the CDR3; the missing end is completed from the germline J gene. Other DNA sequences of this sample code for an identical CDR3. This chain links TRBV2 with TRBJ2-7; TRBD2 aligns across 10 bases. Unmatched junction bases numbered 6, after V lost 0 bases and J lost 7 bases. The CDR3 is 15 residues long. Germline assignment: CDR1 LGHNA and CDR2 YSYQKL. The part of the CDR3 DNA that was read is TGTGCCAGCAGCCAAGATTCCTGGGGGGGCGACGAACAGTAC. It translates to CASSQDSWGGDEQY. The whole CDR3 protein is CASSQDSWGGDEQYF.

This clone was counted a few times. Mouse gene names and germline throughout. Read coverage stops 1 residue before the CDR3 terminus; the germline J gene supplies the remainder. The chain employs TRBV3 and TRBJ2-7; 7 positions agree with TRBD1. The CDR3 has 14 amino acids. The junction had 4 bases not matched to a gene; V was cut back by 5 bases and J by 0 bases. Germline CDR1 reads SNHLY; CDR2 reads FYNGKV (reference sequence). CDR3 bases read: TGTGCCAGCAGCCTCCGGGACAGCTCCTATGAACAGTAC. Amino acid sequence: CASSLRDSSYEQY. The entire CDR3 is CASSLRDSSYEQYF.

This clone came up a few times. Gene names denote mouse genes. The read finishes 1 residue shy of the CDR3 end, and the germline J gene is used to complete it. V usage is TRBV17 and J usage is TRBJ2-7; D may be TRBD1 or TRBD2 (5 bases each). V was shortened by 6 bases and J by 3 bases, with 9 bases between the two germline ends. This CDR3 is 12 amino acids long. Germline V CDR1 and CDR2: MNHDT, YYDKIL. The CDR3 bases that were read are TGTGCTAGCAGCGGGGACCGCTATGAACAGTAC. It yields the protein CASSGDRYEQY. The whole CDR3 sequence is CASSGDRYEQYF.

Comment on this clone: All gene names here are mouse names. From the germline J gene comes the end of the CDR3, since the read stops 1 residue before it. The V and J genes are TRBV3 and TRBJ2-5; no clear D. The CDR3 runs to 12 residues. The V gene lost 1 base and the J gene lost 7 bases, with 6 bases spanning the gap. Germline-derived CDR1 and CDR2 are SNHLY and FYNGKV (reference sequence). This CDR3 is CASSLDRHTQYF. CDR3 DNA, as far as it was read: TGTGCCAGCAGCTTAGATAGACACACCCAGTAC.

As concerns this clone: The genes and germline here are from mouse. With the read ending 1 residue before the CDR3 end, the germline J gene is used to fill in that end. The chain has TRBV5 and TRBJ2-7; 10 positions match TRBD2. The CDR3 contains 14 residues. Germline CDR1 reads LGHNA; CDR2 reads YNLKQL (reference sequence). V lost 1 base, J lost 7 bases, and 4 bases stayed unmatched. CDR3 in amino acids: CASSQGLGGGEQYF. CDR3 DNA (partial): TGTGCCAGCAGCCAAGGACTGGGGGGCGGAGAACAGTAC.

Of note for this clone: Each gene name is a mouse one. From the germline J gene comes the end of the CDR3, since the read stops 1 residue before it. This chain links TRBV13-2 with TRBJ2-5; D unclear. With 3 bases removed from V and 0 bases from J, the gap between germline ends came to 11 bases. Germline CDR1 reads NNHNN; CDR2 reads SYGAGS (reference sequence). The CDR3 consists of 15 residues. CDR3 in amino acids: CASGGPHINQDTQYF. The sequenced part of the CDR3 DNA is TGTGCCAGCGGTGGCCCCCACATTAACCAAGACACCCAGTAC.

In the case of this clone: Any gene name here is a mouse gene name. The read ends 1 residue before the CDR3 terminus; that terminus is restored from the germline J gene. The rearrangement uses TRBV19 and TRBJ2-1; weak D call: TRBD1 (6 bases). Trimming shortened V by 4 bases and J by 0 bases, and 8 bases separated the two germline ends. The CDR3 totals 14 residues. CDR1 is FNHDT and CDR2 is SITEND in the germline V gene (reference sequence). The CDR3 bases that were read are TGTGCCAGCAGTCACAGGGATAACTATGCTGAGCAGTTC. Translating it yields CASSHRDNYAEQF. From start to end, the CDR3 is CASSHRDNYAEQFF.

Points on this clone: The gene symbols are mouse symbols. The read gets to within 1 residue of the CDR3 end, and the germline J gene fills in the rest. The rearrangement uses TRBV29 and TRBJ1-6; no reliable D call. TRBJ1-6 is given ORF status, its function remaining uncertain. This CDR3 region has 16 residues. Germline lookup yields CDR1 MSHET and CDR2 SYDVDS. Trimming cost V 2 bases and J 0 bases, with 8 bases left between them. CDR3 protein: CASSLRENSYNSPLYF. The CDR3 bases that were read are TGTGCTAGCAGTTTACGGGAGAATTCCTATAATTCGCCCCTCTAC.

On this clone itself: Mouse germline and gene names are used. The read stops 1 residue short of the end of the CDR3; the missing end is completed from the germline J gene. The rearrangement uses TRBV31 and TRBJ1-3; perhaps TRBD1 as D (5 bases). CDR1 is GKSSPN, CDR2 SITVG, per germline. The CDR3 is made up of 15 amino acids. The V gene lost 0 bases and the J gene lost 0 bases, with 9 bases spanning the gap. The CDR3 region is CAWSLTGHSGNTLYF. CDR3 bases read: TGTGCCTGGAGTCTCACAGGACATTCTGGAAATACGCTCTAT.

Note on this clone: Gene names are the mouse ones. The read stops 1 residue short of the end of the CDR3; the missing end is completed from the germline J gene. The chain is built from TRBV13-3 and TRBJ1-4, with TRBD1 matching over 11 bases. Germline V gene lookup returns CDR1 NNHDY and CDR2 SYVADS. The junction had 0 bases not matched to a gene; V was cut back by 2 bases and J by 3 bases. This CDR3 contains 15 residues. The CDR3 region is CASSEGQGANERLFF. CDR3 DNA (partial): TGTGCCAGCAGTGAGGGACAGGGGGCCAACGAAAGATTATTT.

Comment on this clone: The gene names here belong to mouse. The read ends 1 residue shy of where the CDR3 ends; the end is completed using the germline J gene. This rearrangement joins TRBV5 to TRBJ2-5; possibly TRBD1 or TRBD2 for D (6 bases each). There are 15 residues in the CDR3. Germline V gene lookup returns CDR1 LGHNA and CDR2 YNLKQL (reference sequence). Trimming left V 0 bases short and J 3 bases short, with 10 bases between. CDR3 in amino acids: CASSQDWGPQDTQYF. The sequenced part of the CDR3 DNA is TGTGCCAGCAGCCAAGATTGGGGGCCACAAGACACCCAGTAC.

In the case of this clone: The germline and genes are mouse ones. The DNA ends 1 residue before the CDR3 does, and the rest of the CDR3 is filled in from the germline J gene. Other DNA sequences in this sample translate to the same CDR3. The chain employs TRBV13-1 and TRBJ1-5; 7 nucleotides match TRBD1. Germline V gene data show CDR1 as NSHNY and CDR2 as SYGAGN. The V gene end was trimmed by 2 bases and the J gene end by 3 bases; junction bases not matched to a gene: 2. The CDR3 length is 14 residues. The sequenced part of the CDR3 DNA is TGTGCCAGCAGTGAGGCAGGGGGCAACCAGGCTCCGCTT. It is translated as CASSEAGGNQAPL. The CDR3 in its entirety is CASSEAGGNQAPLF.

Comment on this clone: The gene symbols are mouse symbols. The read gets to within 1 residue of the CDR3 end, and the germline J gene fills in the rest. The V call is TRBV3, the J call TRBJ2-7; 9 bases are shared with TRBD2. CDR1 and CDR2 (germline): SNHLY, FYNGKV (reference sequence). The V gene end was trimmed by 5 bases and the J gene end by 0 bases; junction bases not matched to a gene: 5. The CDR3 is made up of 15 amino acids. The CDR3 DNA, read in part, is TGTGCCAGCAGCCGGGACTGGGCAAGCTCCTATGAACAGTAC. It yields the protein CASSRDWASSYEQY. The whole CDR3 protein reads CASSRDWASSYEQYF.

About this clone: The gene names here belong to mouse. The CDR3 end is not reached by the read, which stops 1 residue before it; the germline J gene fills it in. This chain uses TRBV13-1 with TRBJ1-4; 8 bases line up with TRBD1. Per germline, CDR1 NSHNY and CDR2 SYGAGN. This CDR3 region has 15 residues. V dropped 1 base and J dropped 6; count of bases not matched to a gene: 5. Incomplete CDR3 DNA: TGTGCCAGCAGTGATCAGGGGGCGAGGGACGAAAGATTATTT. This encodes CASSDQGARDERLF. In full, the CDR3 reads CASSDQGARDERLFF.

This clone has just one count. Gene labels here are mouse ones. The read terminates 1 residue before the CDR3 end, so the remaining end is supplied by the germline J gene. V gene TRBV19 combines with J gene TRBJ2-5, with 9 bases matching TRBD2. Unmatched junction bases numbered 2, after V lost 4 bases and J lost 2 bases. Germline V gene lookup returns CDR1 FNHDT and CDR2 SITEND (reference sequence). This CDR3 has 14 residues. The CDR3 reads CASSPGLGQDTQYF. The covered CDR3 bases are TGTGCCAGCAGTCCGGGACTGGGCCAAGACACCCAGTAC.

Points on this clone: Here the gene names and germline are mouse. The read terminates 1 residue before the CDR3 end, so the remaining end is supplied by the germline J gene. This chain links TRBV13-1 with TRBJ1-3; TRBD1 aligns across 7 bases. The J segment lost 0 bases and the V segment lost 0 bases, leaving 6 bases of the junction unmatched. Germline lookup yields CDR1 NSHNY and CDR2 SYGAGN. CDR3 length equals 17 residues. This CDR3 is CASSDAPGGNSGNTLYF. Partial CDR3 DNA: TGTGCCAGCAGTGATGCTCCAGGGGGAAATTCTGGAAATACGCTCTAT.

As for this clone: Mouse gene names apply. The read ends 1 residue before the CDR3 terminus; that terminus is restored from the germline J gene. This chain joins TRBV13-3 and TRBJ1-2; the D gene is possibly TRBD1 (6 bases). This CDR3 has 13 residues. CDR1 and CDR2 from the germline V gene are NNHDY and SYVADS. Trimming took off 3 bases at V and 6 bases at J, with 12 bases between the two ends. Partial CDR3 DNA: TGTGCCAGCAGTGCGGGGGCGCGGACCGACTACACC. Its protein product is CASSAGARTDYT. The entire CDR3 reads CASSAGARTDYTF.

The count of this clone is one. Any gene name here is a mouse gene name. The read is 1 residue too short to cover the CDR3 end, so that end is filled in from the germline J gene. The V gene is TRBV19, the J gene TRBJ2-4; 10 nucleotides match TRBD2. The V and J ends lost 4 bases and 1 base, in that order; junction bases with no gene match: 3. Germline V gives CDR1 FNHDT, CDR2 SITEND (reference sequence). The CDR3 sequence is 15 residues long. The CDR3 sequence: CASSAGGAGQNTLYF. The CDR3 DNA, read in part, is TGTGCCAGCAGTGCTGGGGGGGCAGGTCAAAACACCTTGTAC.

As to this clone: The germline and genes are mouse ones. Read sequence stops 1 residue before the CDR3 end, and the germline J gene provides the missing end. The genes are TRBV16 and TRBJ1-4, with TRBD1 matching 7 bases. V shed 5 bases, J shed 1 base, and the junction held 1 base outside the gene matches. CDR1 is SGHSA and CDR2 is FRNQAP in the germline V gene. The CDR3 contains 14 residues. CDR3 DNA (partial): TGTGCAAGCAGCCGGGACAGTTCCAACGAAAGATTATTT. Translation: CASSRDSSNERLF. The whole CDR3 region reads CASSRDSSNERLFF.

Regarding this clone: The germline and genes are mouse ones. The read is 1 residue too short to cover the CDR3 end, so that end is filled in from the germline J gene. The chain recombines TRBV13-3 with TRBJ2-5; TRBD2 agrees at 7 bases. Germline V gene sequence: CDR1 NNHDY, CDR2 SYVADS. This CDR3 region has 14 residues. The trim removed 4 bases at V and 2 bases at J, leaving 4 bases unmatched. Incomplete CDR3 DNA: TGTGCCAGCAGTCCTGGGGGAAGCCAAGACACCCAGTAC. Its protein is CASSPGGSQDTQY. The entire CDR3 sequence reads CASSPGGSQDTQYF.

As regards this clone: Gene and germline names: mouse. Coverage ceases 1 residue before the CDR3 finishes, and the germline J gene fills in the end. The chain uses TRBV20 and TRBJ1-3; the D gene is possibly TRBD1 (5 bases). Germline loops: CDR1 GFQATS, CDR2 STVNSAI. Deletions cut 7 bases from V and 0 bases from J, with 13 bases between. This CDR3 spans 14 amino acids. The CDR3 loop reads CGGGSGTSGNTLYF. Incomplete CDR3 DNA: TGTGGTGGAGGTTCCGGGACTTCTGGAAATACGCTCTAT.

For this clone: One junction end does not reproduce the germline sequence, and a read error may be involved. Genes and germline come from the mouse. The read terminates 1 residue before the CDR3 end, so the remaining end is supplied by the germline J gene. The rearrangement uses TRBV13-2 and TRBJ2-7, with 7 bases aligning to TRBD2. The CDR3 extends over 15 amino acids. Germline CDR1 NNHNN, CDR2 SYGAGS (reference sequence). The CDR3 sequence: CASSDATVGGYEQYF. The sequenced CDR3 bases are TGTGCCAGCAGTGATGCAACGGTGGGGGGCTATGAACAGTAC.